Below, 14 T cell receptor beta chains from the same sample are listed, as sequenced in a study of beta chain features in type 1 diabetes. Expressed TCRB transcripts were sequenced, since all the RNA that had been isolated was reverse transcribed. Data came from immunoSEQ multiplex PCR; TCRdb stores just in-frame clones and leaves some out. The profile covers about 360,000 clones, with around 13% appearing a single time and less than 0.02% taken by the ten largest. Sequenced material: naive CD4+ T cells from blood. All receptors come from a man aged 18 to 30 in good health.

In this sample, this clone turned up a few times. CDR3 bases: TGTGCCAGTGGGGACAGGGGCGACCCGGGAGGGGCCAACGTCCTGACTTTC. This gives the protein CASGDRGDPGGANVLTF. This rearrangement joins TRBV9 to TRBJ2-6; 10 bases are shared with TRBD1. Germline values: CDR1 SGDLS, CDR2 YYNGEE. The CDR3 spans 17 residues. Germline trimming cut 8 bases from V and 4 bases from J; bases unmatched to any gene: 12.

This clone occurred a few times. The chain couples TRBV7-9 to TRBJ1-4; D ambiguous. Germline-derived CDR1 and CDR2 are SEHNR and FQNEAQ (reference sequence). This CDR3 region has 11 residues. The germline V and J ends were trimmed by 3 bases and 6 bases, with 2 bases remaining between them. CDR3 protein: CASSFDEKLFF. The CDR3 DNA sequence: TGTGCCAGCAGCTTCGATGAAAAACTGTTTTTT.

This clone occurred a few times. This sequence joins TRBV18 and TRBJ1-1; possible D gene TRBD1, 5 bases. Trimming pared 3 bases from V and 0 bases from J, leaving 14 bases between. This CDR3 spans 16 amino acids. CDR1 and CDR2 from the germline V gene are KGHSH and LQKENI. CDR3 DNA sequence: TGTGCCAGCTCACCGGGACGGACTACCTTGAACACTGAAGCTTTCTTT. It translates to CASSPGRTTLNTEAFF.

This clone appeared a few times. V and J are TRBV19 and TRBJ2-6; 7 positions agree with TRBD1. Germline V gene sequence: CDR1 LNHDA, CDR2 SQIVND (reference sequence). The J segment lost 0 bases and the V segment lost 7 bases, leaving 9 bases of the junction unmatched. The CDR3 is made up of 17 amino acids. CDR3 DNA: TGTGCCAGTACGGGACAGAGACCGAGCTCTGGGGCCAACGTCCTGACTTTC. Translation: CASTGQRPSSGANVLTF.

This clone was found a few times. This sequence joins TRBV7-2 and TRBJ1-1; 8 bases match TRBD1. The CDR3 consists of 15 residues. Germline CDR1 and CDR2: SGHTA and FQGNSA. The J segment lost 1 base and the V segment lost 2 bases, leaving 3 bases of the junction unmatched. Written as DNA, the CDR3 is TGTGCCAGCAGCTTAATCGGACAGGGGAACACTGAAGCTTTCTTT. It is translated as CASSLIGQGNTEAFF.

J is TRBJ2-5 and V is TRBV4-3; no clear D. The CDR3 is 15 amino acids. Trimming cost V 1 base and J 0 bases, with 9 bases left between them. From germline, CDR1 is LGHNA and CDR2 YSLEER. CDR3 coding DNA: TGCGCCAGCAGCCAAGTCTTTTTGTACCAAGAGACCCAGTACTTC. Translating gives CASSQVFLYQETQYF.

V and J are TRBV19 and TRBJ2-7, with TRBD2 matching over 14 bases. Germline CDR1 and CDR2: LNHDA and SQIVND (reference sequence). The CDR3 runs 14 residues. With V trimmed by 6 bases and J by 6 bases, 4 bases remained unmatched. The CDR3 sequence is CASRGTSGSFEQYF. CDR3 DNA: TGTGCCAGTAGGGGGACTAGCGGGAGCTTCGAGCAGTACTTC.

This sequence joins TRBV7-2 and TRBJ2-3, with 8 bases lining up with TRBD1. CDR1 is SGHTA and CDR2 is FQGNSA in the germline V gene. V gave up 8 bases and J gave up 2 bases; unmatched junction bases: 12. This CDR3 spans 16 amino acids. The chain's CDR3 is CASSLTRTGYTDTQYF. CDR3 sequence (DNA): TGTGCCAGCTCCCTGACTCGGACAGGGTACACAGATACGCAGTATTTT.

The gene calls are TRBV7-2 and TRBJ2-6, with TRBD2 matching over 7 bases. V was pared by 4 bases and J by 0 bases, with 3 bases of the junction left unmatched. This CDR3 spans 16 amino acids. Germline V lookup: CDR1 SGHTA, CDR2 FQGNSA. The CDR3 coding sequence is TGTGCCAGCAGCTCCCCGGGGGGCTCTGGGGCCAACGTCCTGACTTTC. It specifies CASSSPGGSGANVLTF.

The table lists this clone with a few counts. The DNA is left out, because the CDR3 cannot be placed on it with certainty; the CDR3 is given as TCRdb lists it. The V call is TRBV28, the J call TRBJ1-2; the listed D gene, TRBD1, was not tested against the DNA. The CDR3 contains 15 residues when both ends are counted. The germline gives CDR1 MDHEN, CDR2 SYDVKM. CDR3 loop: CASSSSGTVKYGYTF.

The chain recombines TRBV5-1 with TRBJ2-1, with TRBD1 identical over 12 bases. Germline trimming cut 7 bases from V and 6 bases from J; bases unmatched to any gene: 8. Germline loops: CDR1 SGHRS, CDR2 YFSETQ. CDR3 size: 15 residues. This chain's CDR3 is CASLRGQGAFNEQFF. CDR3 nucleotide sequence: TGCGCCAGCTTAAGGGGACAGGGGGCGTTCAATGAGCAGTTCTTC.

This clone has more than one count but fewer than ten. The chain combines TRBV7-2 with TRBJ1-1, with TRBD1 as a possible D gene (5 bases). CDR1 is SGHTA and CDR2 is FQGNSA in the germline V gene. With 0 bases removed from V and 4 bases from J, the gap between germline ends came to 9 bases. The CDR3 runs to 14 residues. CDR3 DNA: TGTGCCAGCAGCTTAGCCAGGGTGGGCACTGAAGCTTTCTTT. It specifies CASSLARVGTEAFF.

This chain connects TRBV5-6 to TRBJ1-2; the match to TRBD1 covers 8 bases. V lost 3 bases to trimming and J lost 3 bases; unmatched junction nucleotides: 10. Germline CDR1 SGHDT, CDR2 YYEEEE. There are 16 residues in the CDR3. The CDR3 DNA reads TGTGCCAGCAGCTCATACCGACAGGGGTTGGACTATGGCTACACCTTC. Residues: CASSSYRQGLDYGYTF.

This clone was detected a few times. V and J are TRBV30 and TRBJ2-7, with 7 bases fitting TRBD1. Germline CDR1 GTSNPN, CDR2 SVGIG (reference sequence). The length of the CDR3 is 13 residues. Germline trimming cut 5 bases from V and 2 bases from J; bases unmatched to any gene: 6. The CDR3 loop reads CAWEGQAPYEQYF. The DNA of the CDR3 is TGTGCCTGGGAAGGACAGGCGCCCTACGAGCAGTACTTC.